This T cell receptor (beta chain) was sequenced in a study of PD-1 blockade in mismatch repair-deficient tumors. Study information: Patients had about a dozen mismatch repair-deficient cancer types and were previously treated and progressing.

Sequencing was performed with immunoSEQ multiplex PCR; in TCRdb, only in-frame clones are kept and a portion is missing. The sample carries around 120,000 clones, about 85% recorded once. The sequence derives from an adult with mismatch repair-deficient cancer. The source was peripheral blood, collected 44 weeks after starting pembrolizumab.

The CDR3 region is CAWSVRGRLTDTQYF. The CDR3 nucleotides read TGTGCCTGGAGTGTACGAGGGAGGCTCACAGATACGCAGTATTTT. This chain uses TRBV30 with TRBJ2-3, with D possibly being TRBD2 (6 bases). Deletions cut 0 bases from V and 2 bases from J, with 12 bases between. Looked up from germline, CDR1 is GTSNPN and CDR2 is SVGIG (reference sequence). The CDR3 covers 15 residues.